Listed below are T cell receptor beta chains from one sample, sequenced in a study of T cell responses to AZD1222 COVID-19 vaccine. Measured with immunoSEQ multiplex PCR; TCRdb has only the in-frame clones, and not every one. Among around 130,000 clones listed, 88% were seen once. This specimen consisted of peripheral blood, obtained on day 0 of MenACWY control vaccination. These TCRs come from an adult in good health. Both conserved end residues are part of each CDR3.

V gene: TRBV4-1; CDR3 protein: CASSQGQGKTQYF
V gene: TRBV2; CDR3 protein: CASSQGSLEAFF
V gene: TRBV15; CDR3 protein: CATSREMNTEAFF
V gene: TRBV5-1; CDR3 protein: CASSLALNTEAFF
V gene: TRBV24-1; CDR3 protein: CATSDTGQGRDTQYF
V gene: TRBV14; CDR3 protein: CASSQASSPLHF
V gene: TRBV9; CDR3 protein: CASSVSTDLQETQYF
V gene: TRBV2; CDR3 protein: CASSEASLAGVEQFF
V gene: TRBV6-5; CDR3 protein: CASTPQGTYEQYF
V gene: TRBV5-6; CDR3 protein: CASSLEVNTEAFF
V gene: TRBV3-1/TRBV3-2; CDR3 protein: CASSKRSMEWAGELFF
V gene: TRBV11-2; CDR3 protein: CASSVGIKETQYF
V gene: TRBV2; CDR3 protein: CASSAGLAKNIQYF
V gene: TRBV24-1; CDR3 protein: CATSDSTGSGANVLTF
V gene: TRBV12-3/TRBV12-4; CDR3 protein: CASSPHTSYEQYF
V gene: TRBV3-1/TRBV3-2; CDR3 protein: CASSQGTGTGNQPQHF
V gene: TRBV7-3; CDR3 protein: CASSPGQGGTEAFF
V gene: TRBV14; CDR3 protein: CASSPRGYEQFF
V gene: TRBV19; CDR3 protein: CASSSSGGGADTQYF
V gene: TRBV2; CDR3 protein: CASPTGVYNEQFF
V gene: TRBV7-9; CDR3 protein: CASSLQGTGHVYTEAFF
V gene: TRBV27; CDR3 protein: CASSEEGMGNQPQHF